What follows describes a single T cell receptor (beta chain). Trimming took off 5 bases at V and 5 bases at J, with 9 bases between the two ends. The germline gives CDR1 SGHTA, CDR2 FQGNSA. This CDR3 region has 12 residues. The data derive from a study of T cell changes during pregnancy in multiple sclerosis. The assay was immunoSEQ multiplex PCR, and TCRdb's table has in-frame clones only and misses some. This table holds some 50,000 clones, over 90% found once. The rearrangement joins TRBV7-2 to TRBJ1-2; D might be TRBD1 (6 bases). The sequencing used peripheral blood, collected after pregnancy. The clonotype comes from a female donor with multiple sclerosis, enrolled in a pregnancy study. DNA for the CDR3: TGTGCCAGCAGCGATCAGGGGTATGGCTACACCTTC. Protein sequence: CASSDQGYGYTF.